These T cell receptor beta chains were read from a single sample in a study of cytomegalovirus exposure and HLA in healthy donors. Only in-frame clones appear in the TCRdb table, and some are missing; sequencing was by immunoSEQ multiplex PCR. This table has under 150,000 clones, 70% to 85% appearing once. Sequencing was carried out using PBMCs. These receptors were obtained from a boy under 18 in good health and CMV-seronegative. CDR3s include the opening cysteine and the closing phenylalanine or tryptophan. Fields, in order: D gene, CDR3 length, clone size, V gene, J gene, CDR3 protein, CDR3 DNA. D genes are given only for firm matches. Clone sizes are given selectively: once, few, many, or a class where the clone is expanded.

TRBD2	17	NA	TRBV4-2	TRBJ2-1	CASSHSPAERERNEQFF	TGTGCCAGCAGCCATTCCCCAGCGGAGCGGGAGAGAAATGAGCAGTTCTTC
NA	18	once	TRBV7-2	TRBJ2-4	CASSATGTLLLAKNIQYF	TGTGCCAGCAGCGCCACCGGGACACTCCTACTAGCCAAAAACATTCAGTACTTC
NA	16	NA	TRBV2	TRBJ1-5	CASRKETSIPNQPQHF	TGTGCCAGCAGGAAAGAGACAAGTATTCCCAATCAGCCCCAGCATTTT
TRBD1	13	NA	TRBV5-1	TRBJ2-7	CASSTGTAYEQYF	TGCGCCAGCAGCACCGGGACAGCCTACGAGCAGTACTTC
TRBD2	13	NA	TRBV6-1	TRBJ2-1	CASQREPYNEQFF	TGTGCCAGCCAGCGGGAACCCTACAATGAGCAGTTCTTC
TRBD1	19	NA	TRBV30	TRBJ2-6	CAWSRRIGTVSPGANVLTF	TGTGCCTGGAGTCGACGGATCGGGACAGTGTCTCCGGGGGCCAACGTCCTGACTTTC
NA	16	NA	TRBV7-9	TRBJ2-3	CASSLALRGGTDTQYF	TGTGCCAGCAGCTTAGCGCTACGGGGTGGCACAGATACGCAGTATTTT
TRBD1	15	NA	TRBV5-6	TRBJ2-2	CASSLGTENTGELFF	TGTGCCAGCAGCTTAGGGACAGAAAACACCGGGGAGCTGTTTTTT
NA	12	NA	TRBV15	TRBJ1-4	CATWGDGEKLFF	TGTGCCACCTGGGGAGATGGGGAAAAACTGTTTTTT
NA	14	once	TRBV5-1	TRBJ2-2	CASSLVLGPGELFF	TGCGCCAGCAGCTTGGTGCTGGGCCCCGGGGAGCTGTTTTTT
NA	16	NA	TRBV9	TRBJ2-1	CASSANPGSAYNEQFF	TGTGCCAGCAGCGCCAATCCGGGGTCCGCCTACAATGAGCAGTTCTTC
TRBD1	14	NA	TRBV19	TRBJ1-2	CASRGQGPGYGYTF	TGTGCCAGTAGGGGACAGGGACCCGGCTATGGCTACACCTTC
TRBD1	15	NA	TRBV2	TRBJ2-7	CASRKPGQGNYEQYF	TGTGCCAGCAGGAAACCGGGACAGGGGAACTACGAGCAGTACTTC
NA	13	NA	TRBV4-3	TRBJ2-5	CASSLTGTETQYF	TGCGCCAGCAGCCTGACAGGGACTGAGACCCAGTACTTC
NA	14	NA	TRBV9	TRBJ2-7	CASSVGPADYEQYF	TGTGCCAGCAGCGTAGGGCCAGCGGACTACGAGCAGTACTTC
NA	14	NA	TRBV7-9	TRBJ2-2	CASSLVQNTGELFF	TGTGCCAGCAGCTTAGTTCAGAACACCGGGGAGCTGTTTTTT
TRBD1	14	NA	TRBV27	TRBJ1-5	CASSFRDRGQPQHF	TGTGCCAGCAGTTTCCGGGACAGGGGTCAGCCCCAGCATTTT
TRBD2	19	NA	TRBV4-1	TRBJ2-2	CASSPSQLAGGGGTGELFF	TGCGCCAGCAGCCCCTCTCAACTAGCGGGAGGTGGGGGCACCGGGGAGCTGTTTTTT